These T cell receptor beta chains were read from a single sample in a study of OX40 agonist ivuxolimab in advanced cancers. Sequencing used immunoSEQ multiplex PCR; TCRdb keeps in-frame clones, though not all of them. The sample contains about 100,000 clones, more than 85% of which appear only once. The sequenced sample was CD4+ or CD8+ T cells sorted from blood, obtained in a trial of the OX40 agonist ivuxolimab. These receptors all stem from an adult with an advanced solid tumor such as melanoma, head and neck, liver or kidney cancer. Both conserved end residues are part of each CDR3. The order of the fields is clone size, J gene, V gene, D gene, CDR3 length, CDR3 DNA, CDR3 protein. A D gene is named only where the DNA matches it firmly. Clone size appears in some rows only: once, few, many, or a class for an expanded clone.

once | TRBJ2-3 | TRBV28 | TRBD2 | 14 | TGTGCCAGCAGGGGGAGGGCCGTTTGGAATACGCAGTATTTT | CASRGRAVWNTQYF
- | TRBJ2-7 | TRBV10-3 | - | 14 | TGTGCCATCAGTGCCAGGGGCGCCTCCTACGAGCAGTACTTC | CAISARGASYEQYF
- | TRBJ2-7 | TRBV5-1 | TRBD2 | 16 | TGCGCCAGCAGCTTGGCTAGCGGGAGTAGGGACTACGAGCAGTACTTC | CASSLASGSRDYEQYF
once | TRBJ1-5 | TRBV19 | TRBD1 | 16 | TGTGCCAGTAGTTCGACAGGGGGCAGGGGCAATCAGCCCCAGCATTTT | CASSSTGGRGNQPQHF
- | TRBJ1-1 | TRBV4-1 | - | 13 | TGCGCCAGCAGCCAAGCAGGAAGCACTGAAGCTTTCTTT | CASSQAGSTEAFF
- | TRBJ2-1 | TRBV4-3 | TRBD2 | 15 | TGCGCCAGCAGCCAAGGGGGTAGCGGGAGTACTGAGCAGTTCTTC | CASSQGGSGSTEQFF
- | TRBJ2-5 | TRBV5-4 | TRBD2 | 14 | TGTGCCAGCAGCCGATCGGGGGGGTACGAGACCCAGTACTTC | CASSRSGGYETQYF
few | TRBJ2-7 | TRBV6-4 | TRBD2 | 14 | TGTGCCAGCAGTCTGACTAGCGCGTACTACGAGCAGTACTTC | CASSLTSAYYEQYF
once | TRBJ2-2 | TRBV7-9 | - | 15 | TGTGCCAGCAAGGGTGGGGCGGGGAACACCGGGGAGCTGTTTTTT | CASKGGAGNTGELFF
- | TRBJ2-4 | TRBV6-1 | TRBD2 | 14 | TGTGCCAGCATGTCGAGGGCGGGAGGGCACATTCAGTACTTC | CASMSRAGGHIQYF
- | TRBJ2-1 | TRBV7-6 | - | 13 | TGTGCCAGCAGCTTAGTGCCTTACAATGAGCAGTTCTTC | CASSLVPYNEQFF
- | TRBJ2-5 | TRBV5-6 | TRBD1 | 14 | TGTGCCAGCAGGGGGACAGGGAGGGAAGAGACCCAGTACTTC | CASRGTGREETQYF
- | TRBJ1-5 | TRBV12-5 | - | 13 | TGTGCTAGTGGGGGCAGGGTCAATCAGCCCCAGCATTTT | CASGGRVNQPQHF
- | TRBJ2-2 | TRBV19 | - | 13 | TGTGCCAGTATGGCAGGAAACACCGGGGAGCTGTTTTTT | CASMAGNTGELFF
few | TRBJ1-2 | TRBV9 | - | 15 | TGTGCCAGCAGCTCCAGGACTCCCGACAACTATGGCTACACCTTC | CASSSRTPDNYGYTF
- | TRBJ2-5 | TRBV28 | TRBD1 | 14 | TGTGCCAGCAGAAATACAGGGGGTGGGGAGACCCAGTACTTC | CASRNTGGGETQYF
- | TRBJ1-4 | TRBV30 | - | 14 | TGTGCCTGGAGCCCGGGGGGGTCGAATGAAAAACTGTTTTTT | CAWSPGGSNEKLFF
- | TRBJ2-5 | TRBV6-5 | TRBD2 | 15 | TGTGCCAGCAGGGTAGCGGGAGCATCCCAAGAGACCCAGTACTTC | CASRVAGASQETQYF
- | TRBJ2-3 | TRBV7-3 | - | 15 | TGTGCCAGCAGCTTCACAGGACAGATCACAGATACGCAGTATTTT | CASSFTGQITDTQYF
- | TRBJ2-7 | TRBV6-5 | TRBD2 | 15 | TGTGCCAGCAGTCTGAGCGGGACCGGAATCTACGAGCAGTACTTC | CASSLSGTGIYEQYF
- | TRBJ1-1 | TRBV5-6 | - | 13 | TGTGCCAGCAGCTTGGGGGGCAGGTCTGAAGCTTTCTTT | CASSLGGRSEAFF
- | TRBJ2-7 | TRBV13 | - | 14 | TGTGCCAGCAGCTTTTTGGGTCCGGGCTACGAGCAGTACTTC | CASSFLGPGYEQYF
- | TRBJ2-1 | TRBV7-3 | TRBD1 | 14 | TGTGCCAGCAGCCGTGAGGGGGCGTACAATGAGCAGTTCTTC | CASSREGAYNEQFF
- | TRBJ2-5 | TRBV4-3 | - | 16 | TGCGCCAGCAGCCAAGAAATTTCGTACTACCAAGAGACCCAGTACTTC | CASSQEISYYQETQYF